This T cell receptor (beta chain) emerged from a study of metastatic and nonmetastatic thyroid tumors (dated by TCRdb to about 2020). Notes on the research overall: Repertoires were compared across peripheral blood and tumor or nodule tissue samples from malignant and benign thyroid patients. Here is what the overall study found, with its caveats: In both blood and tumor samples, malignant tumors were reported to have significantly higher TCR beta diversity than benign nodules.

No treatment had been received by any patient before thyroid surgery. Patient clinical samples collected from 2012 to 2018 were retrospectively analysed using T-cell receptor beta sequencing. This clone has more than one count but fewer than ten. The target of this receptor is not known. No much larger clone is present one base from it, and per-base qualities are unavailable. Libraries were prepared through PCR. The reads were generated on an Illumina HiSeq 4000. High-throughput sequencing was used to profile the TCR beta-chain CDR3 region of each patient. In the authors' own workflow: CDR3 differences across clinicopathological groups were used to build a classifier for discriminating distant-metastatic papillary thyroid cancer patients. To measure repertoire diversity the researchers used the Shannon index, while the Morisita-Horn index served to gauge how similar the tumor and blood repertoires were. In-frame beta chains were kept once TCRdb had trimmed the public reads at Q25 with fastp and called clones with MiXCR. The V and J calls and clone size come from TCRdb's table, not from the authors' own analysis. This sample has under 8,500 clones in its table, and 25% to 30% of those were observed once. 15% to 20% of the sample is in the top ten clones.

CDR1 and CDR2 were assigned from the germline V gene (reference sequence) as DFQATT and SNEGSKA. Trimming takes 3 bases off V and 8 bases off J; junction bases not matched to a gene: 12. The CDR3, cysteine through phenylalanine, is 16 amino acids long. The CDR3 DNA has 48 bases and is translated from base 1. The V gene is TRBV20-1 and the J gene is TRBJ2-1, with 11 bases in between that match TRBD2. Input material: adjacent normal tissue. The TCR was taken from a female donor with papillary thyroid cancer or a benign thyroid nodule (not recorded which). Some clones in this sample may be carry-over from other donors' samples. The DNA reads TGCAGTGCTAGGCCACGAACTAGCGGGAGTTCTTATGAGCAGTTCTTC. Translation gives CSARPRTSGSSYEQFF.